This T cell receptor beta chain was obtained from a study of T cell responses to AZD1222 COVID-19 vaccine. There are 13 residues in the CDR3. Trimming left V 5 bases short and J 8 bases short, with 13 bases between. CDR1 and CDR2 (germline): LNHDA, SQIVND (reference sequence). Study results and caveats: Possibly, clonal diversity was underestimated; donors were largely white British and included more females.

Points on this clone: Its antigen is undetermined.

The protocol was immunoSEQ multiplex PCR, while the TCRdb copy is restricted to in-frame clones and leaves out a portion. Among some 140,000 clones listed, around 90% were seen once. Sequencing was performed on peripheral blood, taken on day 0 of AZD1222 vaccination. The sequence was obtained from an adult in good health. The V gene is TRBV19, the J gene TRBJ2-1; no definite D call. The CDR3 sequence: CASSYTTHHEQFF. The CDR3, as DNA: TGTGCCAGTAGTTATACCACCCATCATGAGCAGTTCTTC.